One and the same sample provided the 17 T cell receptor beta chains below, sequenced in a study of cytomegalovirus exposure and HLA in healthy donors. The PCR had 60 Vbeta and 13 Jbeta primers. Generated by immunoSEQ multiplex PCR, the TCRdb table keeps only in-frame clones and is missing some. The table includes 150,000 to 200,000 clones, 80% detected once. The sample taken for sequencing was PBMCs. The receptors here all came from a man aged 30-40 years in good health and CMV-seropositive.

Written as DNA, the CDR3 is TGTGCCAGTACCTATCAGGGCGGGACAGGTCGGGAGAACACTGAAGCTTTCTTT. Its translation: CASTYQGGTGRENTEAFF. The gene calls are TRBV19 and TRBJ1-1; 8 bases are shared with TRBD1. This CDR3 is built from 18 residues. CDR1 is LNHDA, CDR2 SQIVND, per germline (reference sequence). Germline trimming cut 7 bases from V and 1 base from J; bases unmatched to any gene: 17.

CDR3 sequence: CASSLGASGAYEQYF. CDR3 coding DNA: TGTGCCAGCAGCTTAGGTGCTAGCGGTGCCTACGAGCAGTACTTC. The chain couples TRBV7-8 to TRBJ2-7; 7 bases match TRBD2. V dropped 1 base and J dropped 2; count of bases not matched to a gene: 5. CDR1 is SGHVS, CDR2 FQNEAQ, per germline. CDR3 length: 15 amino acids.

The chain uses TRBV5-4 and TRBJ1-2; 7 bases agree with TRBD1. The CDR3 runs to 13 residues. The V gene's germline CDR1 is SGHNT and CDR2 YYREEE (reference sequence). With V trimmed by 4 bases and J by 7 bases, 7 bases remained unmatched. The CDR3: CASSGGQHFGYTF. The DNA for the CDR3 is TGTGCCAGCAGCGGGGGACAGCACTTTGGCTACACCTTC.

This chain joins TRBV28 and TRBJ2-3; no reliable D call. Trimming shortened V by 3 bases and J by 2 bases, and 6 bases separated the two germline ends. Germline CDR1 MDHEN, CDR2 SYDVKM. The CDR3 is 13 residues long. This CDR3 is CASSFGSTDTQYF. The CDR3 coding sequence is TGTGCCAGCAGTTTTGGCTCCACAGATACGCAGTATTTT.

This clone was observed a few times. This rearrangement joins TRBV4-2 to TRBJ1-1; D not certain. Germline assignment: CDR1 LGHNA and CDR2 YNFKEQ. V lost 0 bases and J lost 11, with 16 bases in between. CDR3 size: 14 residues. The CDR3 region has the DNA TGTGCCAGCAGCCAAGACTTAGACCGGGTACGGGCTTTCTTT. This gives the protein CASSQDLDRVRAFF.

This clone was seen only a few times. The chain joins TRBV9 to TRBJ2-2; D gene uncertain. V was trimmed by 4 bases and J by 3 bases, leaving 7 bases between them. Germline CDR1 and CDR2: SGDLS and YYNGEE. This CDR3 region has 13 residues. The CDR3 is CASSIYYTGELFF. The DNA of the CDR3 is TGTGCCAGCAGCATCTACTACACCGGGGAGCTGTTTTTT.

The chain recombines TRBV10-2 with TRBJ2-7, with 8 bases matching TRBD1. Germline loops: CDR1 WSHSY, CDR2 SAAADI. V was pared by 4 bases and J by 3 bases, with 5 bases of the junction left unmatched. The CDR3 contains 14 residues. The CDR3 DNA reads TGCGCCAGCAGTGGGGACAGGATTCGCTACGAGCAGTACTTC. It translates to CASSGDRIRYEQYF.

In DNA, the CDR3 is TGTGCCAGCACCCTGGGAGGGGATACGGACGAGCAGTACTTC. It specifies CASTLGGDTDEQYF. The genes are TRBV27 and TRBJ2-7, with 7 bases that match TRBD2. J was trimmed by 5 bases and V by 7 bases; bases with no gene match: 11. The CDR3 runs to 14 residues. The germline gives CDR1 MNHEY, CDR2 SMNVEV (reference sequence).

The V and J genes are TRBV2 and TRBJ2-2; 10 bases line up with TRBD1. V lost 7 bases, J lost 4 bases, and 6 bases stayed unmatched. This CDR3 region has 15 residues. Germline lookup yields CDR1 SNHLY and CDR2 FYNNEI. CDR3 in amino acids: CASTRTGGRTGELFF. The CDR3 nucleotides are TGTGCCAGCACCAGGACAGGGGGGCGCACCGGGGAGCTGTTTTTT.

The chain has TRBV6-1 and TRBJ1-5, with unresolved D. Trimming cost V 3 bases and J 1 base, with 10 bases left between them. The CDR3 runs to 15 residues. Per the germline V gene, CDR1 is MNHNS and CDR2 is SASEGT. In DNA form, the CDR3 reads TGTGCCAGCAGTGAGCGAGGGCGGAGCAATCAGCCCCAGCATTTT. This encodes CASSERGRSNQPQHF.

This rearrangement joins TRBV4-2 to TRBJ1-1; D may be TRBD1 (5 bases). The CDR3 has 15 amino acids. In germline, CDR1 is LGHNA, CDR2 YNFKEQ. The V and J ends lost 0 bases and 2 bases respectively, with 10 bases between them. The CDR3 here is CASSQDSRENTEAFF. The CDR3 region has the DNA TGTGCCAGCAGCCAAGATTCCAGGGAAAACACTGAAGCTTTCTTT.

The J gene is TRBJ2-1, the V gene TRBV2; D possibly corresponds to TRBD2 (6 bases). V was shortened by 4 bases and J by 8 bases, with 21 bases between the two germline ends. Germline CDR1 and CDR2: SNHLY and FYNNEI. The CDR3 has 16 amino acids. In nucleotides, the CDR3 is TGTGCCAGCAGTGCCGAGGTATGGAGGGCCTCCCATGAGCAGTTCTTC. It is translated as CASSAEVWRASHEQFF.

V is TRBV15 and J is TRBJ1-4; D is uncertain. The V end lost 5 bases, the J end lost 0 bases, and 16 bases lay between the germline ends. This CDR3 has 17 residues. Looked up from germline, CDR1 is LNHNV and CDR2 is YYDKDF (reference sequence). The CDR3 loop is CATSAPFTGATNEKLFF. CDR3 DNA sequence: TGTGCCACCAGCGCACCTTTCACCGGTGCAACTAATGAAAAACTGTTTTTT.

The chain couples TRBV5-1 to TRBJ1-4, with D possibly being TRBD1 (5 bases). The V end was cut by 7 bases, the J end by 8 bases, with 15 bases between. The CDR3 covers 13 residues. Germline CDR1 and CDR2: SGHRS and YFSETQ. The CDR3: CASSLGGREKLFF. The CDR3 DNA follows: TGCGCCAGCTCCCTTGGGGGGAGGGAAAAACTGTTTTTT.

The chain has TRBV6-1 and TRBJ1-2, with 8 bases aligning to TRBD1. The CDR3 covers 16 residues. Germline loops: CDR1 MNHNS, CDR2 SASEGT. V shed 0 bases, J shed 3 bases, and the junction held 6 bases outside the gene matches. The CDR3 reads CASSEASGGAHYGYTF. The CDR3 DNA reads TGTGCCAGCAGTGAAGCCTCAGGGGGCGCGCACTATGGCTACACCTTC.

The chain joins TRBV7-8 to TRBJ1-5; D gene ambiguous. Trimming shortened V by 6 bases and J by 2 bases, and 8 bases separated the two germline ends. Germline V gene data show CDR1 as SGHVS and CDR2 as FQNEAQ. This CDR3 is built from 13 residues. The chain's CDR3 is CASRPMGNQPQHF. DNA for the CDR3: TGTGCCAGCAGGCCTATGGGCAATCAGCCCCAGCATTTT.

Concerning this clone itself: An end of the junction does not agree with germline; a read error may underlie this. The chain couples TRBV7-9 to TRBJ2-2; TRBD2 aligns across 8 bases. The CDR3 sequence is 17 residues long. Germline CDR1 reads SEHNR; CDR2 reads FQNEAQ (reference sequence). The CDR3 spells CASSLAQREWETGELFF. In DNA, the CDR3 is TGTGCCAGCAGCCTAGCCCAGCGGGAGTGGGAAACCGGGGAGCTGTTTTTT.